Listed below are T cell receptor beta chains from one sample, sequenced in a study of human T cells and chemical hapten exposure. From the RACE reads, TCRdb called clonotypes with MiXCR, one entry per CDR3 protein. The data show 140,000 or so distinct CDR3 sequences, about 12% seen once. This specimen consisted of whole blood, obtained in connection with sensitization to the hapten diphenylcyclopropenone (DPC). The receptors were gathered from a woman between 45 and 65 years old with alopecia areata. Some clones in this sample may be carry-over from other donors' samples. The CDR3 runs from the conserved cysteine through the conserved F or W. A D gene is named only where the DNA matches it firmly. Some rows have no size entry. The others give once, few or many, or a class for an expanded clone.

D gene	CDR3 length	J gene	V gene	clone size	CDR3 protein	CDR3 DNA
TRBD2	15	TRBJ2-1	TRBV11-3	-	CASSSWTSGYNEQFF	TGTGCCAGCAGCTCTTGGACTAGCGGTTACAATGAGCAGTTCTTC
-	12	TRBJ1-1	TRBV29-1	-	CSVSGIPTEAFF	TGCAGCGTCTCTGGTATTCCCACTGAAGCTTTCTTT
-	14	TRBJ1-6	TRBV27	many	CASSLSTLASPLHF	TGTGCCAGCAGTTTATCTACACTCGCCTCACCCCTCCACTTT
TRBD2	16	TRBJ2-5	TRBV7-9	few	CASSSLAGRSRETQYF	TGTGCCAGCAGCTCCTTAGCGGGAAGATCGCGGGAGACCCAGTACTTC
-	11	TRBJ2-7	TRBV29-1	few	CSVVSAYEQYF	TGCAGCGTTGTCTCAGCCTACGAGCAGTACTTC
TRBD1	18	TRBJ1-5	TRBV6-6	few	CASSYRNPGTGDGQPQHF	TGTGCCAGCAGTTACCGGAATCCCGGGACAGGGGACGGTCAGCCCCAGCATTTT
-	15	TRBJ2-1	TRBV18	-	CASSPRTTSYNEQFF	TGTGCCAGCTCCCCTAGGACCACCTCCTACAATGAGCAGTTCTTC
TRBD2	13	TRBJ2-1	TRBV29-1	few	CSGGLAAYNEQFF	TGCAGCGGCGGACTAGCGGCCTACAATGAGCAGTTCTTC
-	15	TRBJ1-3	TRBV25-1	many	CASSEWGGTGNTIYF	TGTGCCAGCAGTGAATGGGGGGGAACTGGAAACACCATATATTTT
-	15	TRBJ1-1	TRBV7-9	-	CASSPATPMNTEAFF	TGTGCCAGCAGCCCGGCCACGCCCATGAACACTGAAGCTTTCTTT
-	15	TRBJ1-2	TRBV27	many	CASSPRWADNYGYTF	TGTGCCAGCAGCCCCCGTTGGGCGGATAACTATGGCTACACCTTC
-	13	TRBJ2-3	TRBV7-3	few	CASSRSLTDTQYF	TGTGCCAGCAGCCGTTCTCTCACAGATACGCAGTATTTT
TRBD2	15	TRBJ2-1	TRBV14	few	CASSAGLAGGGEQFF	TGTGCCAGCAGCGCGGGACTAGCGGGAGGTGGTGAGCAGTTCTTC
-	10	TRBJ1-1	TRBV29-1	-	CSVEAREAFF	TGCAGCGTTGAGGCCCGTGAAGCTTTCTTT
-	16	TRBJ1-1	TRBV6-6	many	CASTTEGARLNTEAFF	TGTGCCAGCACCACCGAAGGGGCCAGACTGAACACTGAAGCTTTCTTT
TRBD2	15	TRBJ2-1	TRBV12-3/TRBV12-4	many	CASTLTSVSYNEQFF	TGTGCCAGCACCCTGACTAGCGTATCCTACAATGAGCAGTTCTTC
-	15	TRBJ2-5	TRBV24-1	many	CATSDPLPGTGTQYF	TGTGCCACCAGTGATCCACTTCCCGGAACGGGGACCCAGTACTTC
TRBD2	17	TRBJ2-5	TRBV5-1	-	CASSSTWTSGSLETQYF	TGCGCCAGCAGCTCTACATGGACTAGCGGGAGTTTGGAGACCCAGTACTTC
TRBD2	17	TRBJ2-7	TRBV6-5	few	CASSYPSGTSGSYEQYF	TGTGCCAGCAGTTACCCTTCCGGGACTAGCGGTTCCTACGAGCAGTACTTC
-	16	TRBJ2-1	TRBV20-1	-	CSARDIPVDRCNEQFF	TGCAGTGCTAGAGATATTCCCGTTGACCGCTGCAATGAGCAGTTCTTC
-	13	TRBJ1-1	TRBV7-9	few	CANGGPVNTEAFF	TGTGCCAACGGGGGTCCGGTCAACACTGAAGCTTTCTTT
TRBD1	15	TRBJ2-5	TRBV29-1	-	CSVEPRQGAQETQYF	TGCAGCGTTGAACCCCGACAGGGGGCCCAAGAGACCCAGTACTTC
-	14	TRBJ2-1	TRBV9	-	CASSRIKVDNEQFF	TGTGCCAGCAGCAGGATAAAGGTGGACAATGAGCAGTTCTTC
TRBD2	13	TRBJ2-1	TRBV19	few	CASSIGLANEQFF	TGTGCCAGTAGTATAGGACTAGCAAATGAGCAGTTCTTC
TRBD2	17	TRBJ2-2	TRBV5-4	-	CASSLAGLAGRAGELFF	TGTGCCAGCAGCTTGGCGGGTCTAGCGGGCCGGGCTGGGGAGCTGTTTTTT
TRBD2	15	TRBJ2-1	TRBV6-4	few	CASSDSSSGKVEQFF	TGTGCCAGCAGTGACAGTTCTAGCGGGAAAGTTGAGCAGTTCTTC
-	15	TRBJ2-3	TRBV27	-	CASSLSVAPTDTQYF	TGTGCCAGCAGTTTATCGGTAGCGCCGACAGATACGCAGTATTTT
-	14	TRBJ2-1	TRBV29-1	many	CSVGGPGSANEQFF	TGCAGCGTTGGAGGGCCAGGAAGCGCAAATGAGCAGTTCTTC
TRBD2	14	TRBJ2-1	TRBV2	few	CAVEGLADYNEQFF	TGTGCCGTTGAGGGACTAGCGGACTACAATGAGCAGTTCTTC
TRBD2	16	TRBJ2-1	TRBV14	many	CASSQPGLASYNEQFF	TGTGCCAGCAGCCAACCCGGACTAGCCTCCTACAATGAGCAGTTCTTC
TRBD2	11	TRBJ2-3	TRBV20-1	-	CSPLAGDTQYF	TGCAGTCCGCTAGCGGGAGATACGCAGTATTTT
-	15	TRBJ1-1	TRBV4-1	few	CASSQPDQLNTEAFF	TGCGCCAGCAGCCAACCTGATCAGTTGAACACTGAAGCTTTCTTT
-	13	TRBJ2-2	TRBV29-1	many	CSAREPNTGELFF	TGCAGTGCCAGGGAGCCGAACACCGGGGAGCTGTTTTTT
TRBD1	15	TRBJ2-7	TRBV10-3	-	CAISEGGQGRGEQYF	TGTGCCATCAGTGAGGGGGGACAGGGGCGAGGAGAGCAGTACTTC
-	16	TRBJ1-1	TRBV7-9	few	CASSSPGGGSNTEAFF	TGTGCCAGCAGCTCCCCTGGGGGGGGATCGAACACTGAAGCTTTCTTT
-	13	TRBJ2-7	TRBV6-5	many	CASSSREYYEQYF	TGTGCCAGCAGCTCCAGGGAGTACTACGAGCAGTACTTC
-	15	TRBJ2-7	TRBV19	few	CASSISQHTTYEQYF	TGTGCCAGTAGTATTAGCCAACACACTACCTACGAGCAGTACTTC
TRBD2	18	TRBJ2-3	TRBV27	once	CASSLYPTSGSPTDTQYF	TGTGCCAGCAGTTTGTATCCGACTAGCGGGAGCCCCACAGATACGCAGTATTTT
TRBD2	15	TRBJ2-2	TRBV28	many	CASRPLAGDTGELFF	TGTGCCAGCAGACCATTAGCGGGAGACACCGGGGAGCTGTTTTTT
-	12	TRBJ2-2	TRBV4-2	-	CASSTTVGELFF	TGTGCCAGCAGTACGACGGTCGGGGAGCTGTTTTTT
-	13	TRBJ1-1	TRBV30	many	CAWSVGQLGEAFF	TGTGCCTGGAGTGTGGGCCAGCTCGGAGAAGCTTTCTTT
TRBD1	18	TRBJ2-1	TRBV12-3/TRBV12-4	few	CASSFDRGPLRIGNEQFF	TGTGCCAGCAGTTTTGACAGGGGGCCTTTAAGAATCGGCAATGAGCAGTTCTTC
-	13	TRBJ1-1	TRBV2	many	CARDVGRNTEAFF	TGTGCCAGGGACGTGGGGCGGAACACTGAAGCTTTCTTT
TRBD2	16	TRBJ2-5	TRBV11-1	few	CASSSASGWAKETQYF	TGTGCCAGCAGCTCCGCTAGCGGGTGGGCAAAAGAGACCCAGTACTTC
-	13	TRBJ1-1	TRBV30	few	CAWSVRRGTEAFF	TGTGCCTGGAGTGTTCGGCGGGGCACTGAAGCTTTCTTT
-	15	TRBJ2-7	TRBV7-6	many	CASSPRTGSSYEQYF	TGTGCCAGCAGCCCACGGACGGGCAGCTCCTACGAGCAGTACTTC